This TCR beta chain was captured by sequencing in a study of blood T cell repertoires in COVID-19. Study context: COVID-19 samples, acute and convalescent, were from the United States, Italy and Spain.

Original handling: Nucleated cell counts were estimated from reference gene primer amplification. TCRdb's table, derived via immunoSEQ multiplex PCR, lists solely in-frame clones and lacks some. That table gives V, J and clone size, and the DNA gave D and trimming. The sample records hundreds of thousands of clones, roughly 89% being singletons. Material for sequencing was peripheral blood. The receptor was derived from a woman aged 30 to 39 with active or convalescent COVID-19.

Here the CDR3 reads CASSQEVATTNSPLHF. The CDR3 bases are TGTGCCAGCAGCCAGGAGGTGGCGACAACTAATTCACCCCTCCACTTT. The gene calls are TRBV4-2 and TRBJ1-6; D gene ambiguous. Trimming pared 3 bases from V and 6 bases from J, leaving 15 bases between. The germline V gene encodes CDR1 LGHNA and CDR2 YNFKEQ. The CDR3 totals 16 residues.